This entry is about one T cell receptor beta chain. Its antigen is currently unknown. Germline values: CDR1 SGHTA, CDR2 FQGTGA. This CDR3 region has 13 residues. V was trimmed by 2 bases and J by 6 bases, leaving 8 bases between them. The primer mix had 60 Vbeta and 13 Jbeta primers. Data came from immunoSEQ multiplex PCR; TCRdb stores just in-frame clones and leaves some out. Of about 60,000 clones listed, around 70% were seen once; the top ten hold approximately 20%. The data stem from a study of cytomegalovirus exposure and HLA in healthy donors. Study-wide points: Through in vitro validation, three CMV-associated chains were shown to be specific for CMV antigens. Usually a TCR sequence was rare, but some public TCRs were found in many donors. After further analysis at a later stage, 16,951 TCR beta sequences were associated with HLA alleles at 0.05 false discovery rate.

This sequence originates from a woman between 55 and 75 years old in good health and CMV-seropositive. The sample taken for sequencing was PBMCs. The V call is TRBV7-3, the J call TRBJ1-5; the D is unclear. The CDR3, as DNA: TGTGCCAGCAGCTTAGCTCGGGGTCAGCCCCAGCATTTT. It codes for CASSLARGQPQHF.